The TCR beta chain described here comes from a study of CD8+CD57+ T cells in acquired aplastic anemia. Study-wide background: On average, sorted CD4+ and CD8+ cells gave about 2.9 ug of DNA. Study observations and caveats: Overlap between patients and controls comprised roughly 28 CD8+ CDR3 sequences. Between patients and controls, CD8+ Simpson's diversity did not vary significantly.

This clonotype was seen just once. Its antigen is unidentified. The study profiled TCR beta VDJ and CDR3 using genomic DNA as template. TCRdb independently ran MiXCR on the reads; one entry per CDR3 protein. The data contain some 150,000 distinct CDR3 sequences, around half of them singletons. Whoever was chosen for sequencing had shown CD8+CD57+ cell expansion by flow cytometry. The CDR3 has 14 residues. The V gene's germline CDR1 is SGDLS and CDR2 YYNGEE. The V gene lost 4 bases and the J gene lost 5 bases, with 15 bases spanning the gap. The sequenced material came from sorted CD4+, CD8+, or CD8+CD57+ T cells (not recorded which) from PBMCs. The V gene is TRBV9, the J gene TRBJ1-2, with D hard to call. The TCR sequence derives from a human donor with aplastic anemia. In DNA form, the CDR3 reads TGTGCCAGCAGCCAAGATTGGTCTGGTTATGGCTACACCTTC. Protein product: CASSQDWSGYGYTF. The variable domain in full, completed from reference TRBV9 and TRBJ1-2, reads DSGVTQTPKHLITATGQRVTLRCSPRSGDLSVYWYQQSLDQGLQFLIQYYNGEERAKGNILERFSAQQFPDLHSELNLSSLELGDSALYFCASSQDWSGYGYTFGSGTRLTVV.